This T cell receptor (beta chain) originates from a study of blood T cells in healthy people across ages. The CDR3 has 16 residues. From germline, CDR1 is ENHRY and CDR2 SYGVKD. With 0 bases removed from V and 8 bases from J, the gap between germline ends came to 17 bases. Using a J-beta primer mix together with a sample-barcoded 5' primer, a second PCR was run for about 7 to 12 cycles. TCRdb ran MiXCR on the 5' RACE reads and lists one entry per CDR3 protein. The sample carries roughly 570,000 distinct CDR3 sequences, roughly a quarter recorded once. The sample consisted of blood. The gene calls are TRBV10-3 and TRBJ2-1; D is possibly TRBD1 (5 bases). This clonotype originated in a woman in her 70s in good health. In DNA form, the CDR3 reads TGTGCCATCAGTGAGTCGATCGGACACCGTGGCCATGAGCAGTTCTTC. It is translated as CAISESIGHRGHEQFF.